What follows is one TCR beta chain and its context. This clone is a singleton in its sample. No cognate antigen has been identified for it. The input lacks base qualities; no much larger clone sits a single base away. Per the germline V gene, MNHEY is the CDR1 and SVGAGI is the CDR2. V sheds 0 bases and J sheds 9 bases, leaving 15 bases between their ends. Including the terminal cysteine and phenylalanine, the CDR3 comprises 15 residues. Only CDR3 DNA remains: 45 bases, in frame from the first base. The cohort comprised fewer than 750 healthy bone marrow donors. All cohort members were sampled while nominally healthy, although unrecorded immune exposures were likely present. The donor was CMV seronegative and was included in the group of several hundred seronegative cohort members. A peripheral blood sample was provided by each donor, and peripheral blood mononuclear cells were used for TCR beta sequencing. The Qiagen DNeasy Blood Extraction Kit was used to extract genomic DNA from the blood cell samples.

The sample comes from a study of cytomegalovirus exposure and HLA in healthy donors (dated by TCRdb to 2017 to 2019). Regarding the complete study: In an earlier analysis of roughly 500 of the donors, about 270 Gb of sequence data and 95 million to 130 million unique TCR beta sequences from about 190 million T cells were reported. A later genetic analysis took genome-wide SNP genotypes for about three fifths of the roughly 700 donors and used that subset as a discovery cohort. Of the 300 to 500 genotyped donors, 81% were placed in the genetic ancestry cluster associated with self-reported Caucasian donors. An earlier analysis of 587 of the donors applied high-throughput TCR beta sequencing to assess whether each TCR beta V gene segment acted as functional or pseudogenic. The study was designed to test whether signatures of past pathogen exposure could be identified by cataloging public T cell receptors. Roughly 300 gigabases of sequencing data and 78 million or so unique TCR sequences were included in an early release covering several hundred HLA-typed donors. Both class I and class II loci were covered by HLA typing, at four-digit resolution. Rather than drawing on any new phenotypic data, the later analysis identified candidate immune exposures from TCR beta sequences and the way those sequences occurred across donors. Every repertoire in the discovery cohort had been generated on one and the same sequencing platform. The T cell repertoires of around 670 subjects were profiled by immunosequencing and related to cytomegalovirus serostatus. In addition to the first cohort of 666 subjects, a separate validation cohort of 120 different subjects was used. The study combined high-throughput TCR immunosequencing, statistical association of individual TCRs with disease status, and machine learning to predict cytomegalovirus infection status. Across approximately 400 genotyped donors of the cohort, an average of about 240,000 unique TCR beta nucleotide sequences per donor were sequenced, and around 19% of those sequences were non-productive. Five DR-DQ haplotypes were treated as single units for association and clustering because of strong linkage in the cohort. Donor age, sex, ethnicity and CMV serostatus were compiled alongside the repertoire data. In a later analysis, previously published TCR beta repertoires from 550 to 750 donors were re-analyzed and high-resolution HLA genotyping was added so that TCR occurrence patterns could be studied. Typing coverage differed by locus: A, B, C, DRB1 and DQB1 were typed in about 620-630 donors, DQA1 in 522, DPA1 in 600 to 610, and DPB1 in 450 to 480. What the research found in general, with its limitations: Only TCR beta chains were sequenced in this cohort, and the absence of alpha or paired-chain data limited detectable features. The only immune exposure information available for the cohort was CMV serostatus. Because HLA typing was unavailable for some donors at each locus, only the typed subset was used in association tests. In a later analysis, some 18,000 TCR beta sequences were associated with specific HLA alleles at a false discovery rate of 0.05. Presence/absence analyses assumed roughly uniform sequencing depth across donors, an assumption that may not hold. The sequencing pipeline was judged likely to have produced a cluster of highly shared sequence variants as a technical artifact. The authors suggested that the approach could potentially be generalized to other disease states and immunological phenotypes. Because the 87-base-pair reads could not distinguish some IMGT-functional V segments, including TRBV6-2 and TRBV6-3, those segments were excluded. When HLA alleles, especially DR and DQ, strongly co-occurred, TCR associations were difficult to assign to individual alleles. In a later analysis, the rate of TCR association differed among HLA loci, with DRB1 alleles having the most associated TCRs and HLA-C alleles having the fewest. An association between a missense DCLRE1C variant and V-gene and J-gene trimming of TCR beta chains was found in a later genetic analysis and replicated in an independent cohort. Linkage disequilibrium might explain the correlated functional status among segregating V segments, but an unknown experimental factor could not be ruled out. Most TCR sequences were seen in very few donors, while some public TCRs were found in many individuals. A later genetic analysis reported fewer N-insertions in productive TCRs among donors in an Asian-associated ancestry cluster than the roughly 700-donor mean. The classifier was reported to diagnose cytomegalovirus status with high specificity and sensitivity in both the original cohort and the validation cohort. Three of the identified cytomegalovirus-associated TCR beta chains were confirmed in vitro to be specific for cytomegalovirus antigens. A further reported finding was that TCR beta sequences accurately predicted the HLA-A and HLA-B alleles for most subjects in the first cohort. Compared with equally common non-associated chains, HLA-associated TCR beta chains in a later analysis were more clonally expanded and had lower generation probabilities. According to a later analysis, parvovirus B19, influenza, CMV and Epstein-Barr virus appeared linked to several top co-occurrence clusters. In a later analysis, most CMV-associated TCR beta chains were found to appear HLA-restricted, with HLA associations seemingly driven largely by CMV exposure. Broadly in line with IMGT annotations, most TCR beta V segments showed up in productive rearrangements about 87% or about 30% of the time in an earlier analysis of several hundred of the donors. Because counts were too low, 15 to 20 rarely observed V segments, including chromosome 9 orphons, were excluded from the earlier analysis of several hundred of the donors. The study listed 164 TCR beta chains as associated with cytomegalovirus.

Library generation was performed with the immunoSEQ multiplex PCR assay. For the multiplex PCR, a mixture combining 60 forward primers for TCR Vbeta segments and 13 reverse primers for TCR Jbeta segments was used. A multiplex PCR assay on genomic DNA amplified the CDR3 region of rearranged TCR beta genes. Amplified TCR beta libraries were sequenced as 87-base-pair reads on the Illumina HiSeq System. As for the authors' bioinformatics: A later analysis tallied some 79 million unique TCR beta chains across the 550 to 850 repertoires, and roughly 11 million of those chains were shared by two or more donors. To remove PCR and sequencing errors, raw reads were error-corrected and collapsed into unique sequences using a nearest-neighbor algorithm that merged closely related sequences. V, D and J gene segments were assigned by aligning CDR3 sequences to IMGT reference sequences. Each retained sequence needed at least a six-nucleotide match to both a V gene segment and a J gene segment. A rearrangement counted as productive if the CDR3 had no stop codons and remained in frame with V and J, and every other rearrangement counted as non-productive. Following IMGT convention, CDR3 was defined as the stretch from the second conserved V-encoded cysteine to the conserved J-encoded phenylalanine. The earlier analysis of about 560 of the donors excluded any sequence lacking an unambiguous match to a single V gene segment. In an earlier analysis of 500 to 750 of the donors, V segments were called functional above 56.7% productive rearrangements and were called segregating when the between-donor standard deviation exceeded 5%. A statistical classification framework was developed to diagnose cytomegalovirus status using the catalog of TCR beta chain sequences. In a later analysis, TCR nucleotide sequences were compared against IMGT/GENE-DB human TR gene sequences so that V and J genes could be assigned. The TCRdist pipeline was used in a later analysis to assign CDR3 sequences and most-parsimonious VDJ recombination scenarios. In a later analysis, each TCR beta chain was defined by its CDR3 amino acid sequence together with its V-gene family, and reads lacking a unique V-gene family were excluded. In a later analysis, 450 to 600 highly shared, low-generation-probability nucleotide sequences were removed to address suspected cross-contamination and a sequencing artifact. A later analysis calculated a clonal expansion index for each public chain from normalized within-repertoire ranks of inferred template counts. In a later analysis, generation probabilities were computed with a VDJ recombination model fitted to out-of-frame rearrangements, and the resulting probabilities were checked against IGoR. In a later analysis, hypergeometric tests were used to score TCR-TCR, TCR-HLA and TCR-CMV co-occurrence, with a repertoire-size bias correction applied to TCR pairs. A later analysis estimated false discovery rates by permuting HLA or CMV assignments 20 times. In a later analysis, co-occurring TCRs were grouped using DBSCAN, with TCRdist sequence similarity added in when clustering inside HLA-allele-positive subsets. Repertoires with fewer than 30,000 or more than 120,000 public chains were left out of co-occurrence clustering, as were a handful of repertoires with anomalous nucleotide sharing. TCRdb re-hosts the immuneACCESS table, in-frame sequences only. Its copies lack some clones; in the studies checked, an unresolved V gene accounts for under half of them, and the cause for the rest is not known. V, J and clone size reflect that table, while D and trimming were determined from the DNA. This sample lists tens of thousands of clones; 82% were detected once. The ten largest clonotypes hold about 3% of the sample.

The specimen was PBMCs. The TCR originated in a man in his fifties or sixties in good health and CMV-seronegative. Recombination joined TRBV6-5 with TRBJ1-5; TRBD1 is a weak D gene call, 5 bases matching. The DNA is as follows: TGTGCCAGCAGTTACTCGTTGGGCGGGGGTATGCCCCAGCATTTT. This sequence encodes CASSYSLGGGMPQHF.